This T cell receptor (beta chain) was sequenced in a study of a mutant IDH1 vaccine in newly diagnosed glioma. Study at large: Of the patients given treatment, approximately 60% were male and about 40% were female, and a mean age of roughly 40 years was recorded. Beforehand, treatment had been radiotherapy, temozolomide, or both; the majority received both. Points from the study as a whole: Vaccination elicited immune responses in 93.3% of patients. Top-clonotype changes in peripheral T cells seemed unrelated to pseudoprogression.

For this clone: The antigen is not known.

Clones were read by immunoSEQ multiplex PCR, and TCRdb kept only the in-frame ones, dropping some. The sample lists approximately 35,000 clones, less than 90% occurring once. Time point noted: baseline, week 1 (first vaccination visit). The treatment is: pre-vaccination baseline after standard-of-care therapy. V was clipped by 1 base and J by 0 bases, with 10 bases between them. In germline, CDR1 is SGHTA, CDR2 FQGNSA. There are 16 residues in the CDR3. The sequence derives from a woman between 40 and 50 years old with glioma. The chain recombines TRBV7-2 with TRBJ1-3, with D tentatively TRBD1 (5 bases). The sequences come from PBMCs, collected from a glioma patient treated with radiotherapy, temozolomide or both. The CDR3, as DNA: TGTGCCAGCAGCTTAGTGGTCACAGGCTCTGGAAACACCATATATTTT. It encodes CASSLVVTGSGNTIYF. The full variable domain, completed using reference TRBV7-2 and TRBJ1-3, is GAGVSQSPSNKVTEKGKDVELRCDPISGHTALYWYRQSLGQGLEFLIYFQGNSAPDKSGLPSDRFSAERTGGSVSTLTIQRTQQEDSAVYLCASSLVVTGSGNTIYFGEGSWLTVV.